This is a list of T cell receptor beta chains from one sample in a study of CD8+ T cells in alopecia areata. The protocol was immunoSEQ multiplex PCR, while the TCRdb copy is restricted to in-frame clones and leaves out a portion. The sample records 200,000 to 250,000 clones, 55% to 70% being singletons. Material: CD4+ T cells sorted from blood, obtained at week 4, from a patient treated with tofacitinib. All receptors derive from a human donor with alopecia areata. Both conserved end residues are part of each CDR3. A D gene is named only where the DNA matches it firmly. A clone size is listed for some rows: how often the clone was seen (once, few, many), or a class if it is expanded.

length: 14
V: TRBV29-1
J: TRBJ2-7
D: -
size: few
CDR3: CSVEGRPSRGEQYF

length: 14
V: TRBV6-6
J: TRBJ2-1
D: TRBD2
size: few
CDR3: CASSYPGTSGIQFF

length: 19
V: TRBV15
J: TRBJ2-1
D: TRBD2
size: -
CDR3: CATSPTNLAGATSYNEQFF

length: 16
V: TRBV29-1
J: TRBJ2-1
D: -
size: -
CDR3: CSVVVLAGAAYNEQFF

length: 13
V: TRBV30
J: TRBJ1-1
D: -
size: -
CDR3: CAWSPPRGTEAFF

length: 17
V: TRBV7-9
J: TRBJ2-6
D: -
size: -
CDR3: CASIPDSSGSGANVLTF

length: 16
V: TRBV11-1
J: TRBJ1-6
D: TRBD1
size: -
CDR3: CASSAGQAGVGSPLHF

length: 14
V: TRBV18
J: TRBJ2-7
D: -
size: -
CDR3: CASSPIGTHYEQYF

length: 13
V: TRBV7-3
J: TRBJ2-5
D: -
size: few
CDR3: CASSQDYQETQYF

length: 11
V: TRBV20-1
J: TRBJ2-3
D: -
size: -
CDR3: CSAHGTDTQYF

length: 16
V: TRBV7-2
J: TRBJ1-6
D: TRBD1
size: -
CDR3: CASSFQGAAYNSPLHF

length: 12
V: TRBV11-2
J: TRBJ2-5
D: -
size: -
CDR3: CASSLVVETQYF

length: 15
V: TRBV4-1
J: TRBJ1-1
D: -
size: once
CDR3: CASSQRGGENTEAFF

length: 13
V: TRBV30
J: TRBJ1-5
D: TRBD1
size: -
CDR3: CAWAYRGDQPQHF

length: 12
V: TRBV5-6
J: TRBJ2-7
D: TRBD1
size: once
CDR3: CASSPGTVEQYF

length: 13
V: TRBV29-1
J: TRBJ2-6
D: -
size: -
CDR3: CSVAESGANVLTF

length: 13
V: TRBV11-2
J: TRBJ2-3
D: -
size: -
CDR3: CASSLQPTDTQYF

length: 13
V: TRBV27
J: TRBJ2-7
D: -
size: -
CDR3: CASRPRASKEQYF

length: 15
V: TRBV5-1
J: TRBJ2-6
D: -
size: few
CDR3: CASNLEVSGANVLTF

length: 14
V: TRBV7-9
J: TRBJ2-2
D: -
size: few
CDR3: CASSNPTGTGELFF

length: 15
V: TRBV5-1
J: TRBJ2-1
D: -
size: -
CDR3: CASSLVADSYNEQFF

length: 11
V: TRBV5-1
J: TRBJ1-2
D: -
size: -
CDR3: CASSLDRGYTF

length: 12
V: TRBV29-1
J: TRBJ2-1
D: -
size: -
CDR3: CSVDRTYNEQFF

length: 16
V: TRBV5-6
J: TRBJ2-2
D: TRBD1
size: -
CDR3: CASSFRQGANTGELFF

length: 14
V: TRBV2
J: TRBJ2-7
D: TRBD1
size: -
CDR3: CASSLGQGMGEQYF

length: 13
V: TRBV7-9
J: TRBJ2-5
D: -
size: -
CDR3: CASSLGAGETQYF

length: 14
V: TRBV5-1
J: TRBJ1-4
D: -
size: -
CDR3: CASSTEPNNEKLFF

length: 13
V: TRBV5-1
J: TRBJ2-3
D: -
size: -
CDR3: CASGGQDTDTQYF

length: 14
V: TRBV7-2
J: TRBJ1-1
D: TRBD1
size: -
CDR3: CASSPTGLNTEAFF

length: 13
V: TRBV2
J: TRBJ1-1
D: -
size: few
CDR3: CASSEVVRVEAFF

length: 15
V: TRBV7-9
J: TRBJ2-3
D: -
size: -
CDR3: CASSTAAASTDTQYF

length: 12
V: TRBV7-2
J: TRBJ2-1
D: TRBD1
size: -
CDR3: CASKPQGNEQFF

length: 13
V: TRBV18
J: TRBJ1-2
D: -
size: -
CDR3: CASSPPTGNGYTF

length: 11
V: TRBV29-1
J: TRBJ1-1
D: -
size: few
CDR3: CSGTRNTEAFF

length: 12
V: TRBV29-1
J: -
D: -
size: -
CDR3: CSVVTPAYEQYF

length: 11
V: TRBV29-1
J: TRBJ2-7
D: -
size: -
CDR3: CSVVAGYEQYF

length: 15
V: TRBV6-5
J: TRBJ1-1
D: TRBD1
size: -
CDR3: CASSTGTGGLTEAFF

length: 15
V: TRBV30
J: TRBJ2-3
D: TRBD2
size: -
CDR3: CAWSVWGGSTDTQYF

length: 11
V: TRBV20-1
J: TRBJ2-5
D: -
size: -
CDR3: CSASQQETQYF

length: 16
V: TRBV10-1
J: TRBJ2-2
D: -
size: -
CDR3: CASSELRGQNTGELFF

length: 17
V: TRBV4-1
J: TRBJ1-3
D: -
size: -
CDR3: CASSQGFQGDAGNTIYF

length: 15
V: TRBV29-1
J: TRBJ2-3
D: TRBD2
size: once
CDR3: CSATGLAGRGDTQYF

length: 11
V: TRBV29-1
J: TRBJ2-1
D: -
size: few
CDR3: CSVGGYNEQFF

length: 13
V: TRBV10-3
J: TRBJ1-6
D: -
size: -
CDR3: CAIGTAYNSPLHF

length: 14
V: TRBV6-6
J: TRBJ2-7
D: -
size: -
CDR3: CASSYSQTRHEQYF

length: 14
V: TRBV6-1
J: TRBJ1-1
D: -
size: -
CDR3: CASSGRSQSTEAFF

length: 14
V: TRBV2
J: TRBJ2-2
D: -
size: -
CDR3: CASKAQGGPGELFF

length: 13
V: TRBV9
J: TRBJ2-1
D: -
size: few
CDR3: CASSVGGGGEQFF

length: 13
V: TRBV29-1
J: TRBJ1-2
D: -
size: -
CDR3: CSVEESGTYGYTF

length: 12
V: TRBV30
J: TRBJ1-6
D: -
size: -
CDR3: CAWVTGERTLHF

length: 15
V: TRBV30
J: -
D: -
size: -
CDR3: CAWSVYIGGLNEQYF

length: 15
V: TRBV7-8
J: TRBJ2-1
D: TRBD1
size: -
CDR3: CASSLDRAPYNEQFF

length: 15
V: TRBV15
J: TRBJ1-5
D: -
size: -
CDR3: CATSRDLQGNQPQHF

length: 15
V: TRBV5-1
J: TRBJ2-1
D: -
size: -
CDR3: CASSLQGLNYNEQFF

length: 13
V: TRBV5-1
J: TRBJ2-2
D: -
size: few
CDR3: CASSHTGIGELFF